This note documents a single T cell receptor (beta chain) sequence. These data belong to a study of blood T cell repertoires in COVID-19. Study at large: Donors in the United States, Italy and Spain gave samples during acute or convalescent COVID-19.

The V gene's germline CDR1 is GTSNPN and CDR2 SVGIG (reference sequence). CDR3 length equals 13 residues. J gave up 4 bases and V 8 bases, and 6 bases lay outside the gene matches. Seattle patients were enrolled while actively infected and followed longitudinally. Clones were sequenced by immunoSEQ multiplex PCR, and TCRdb holds only the in-frame ones, with some missing. This table has approximately 300,000 clones, about 86% appearing once. The sequenced sample was peripheral blood. The chain is built from TRBV30 and TRBJ2-3, with TRBD1 matching 10 bases. The receptor was isolated from a person in their 70s with COVID-19, enrolled during active disease. This chain's CDR3 is CAGQGGDADTQYF. CDR3 nucleotides: TGTGCCGGACAGGGGGGGGACGCAGATACGCAGTATTTT.